Described below is a single TCR beta chain sequence and its context. Its antigen remains unidentified. The data derive from a study of T cell responses to AZD1222 COVID-19 vaccine. Study results and caveats: Nearly half of spike-specific TCRs reportedly target unmutated variant regions. Increased Spike-specific TCR breadth and depth were observed after two AZD1222 doses.

Produced via immunoSEQ multiplex PCR; TCRdb's table is partial and in-frame only. The sample lists about 130,000 clones, over 85% occurring once. Unmatched junction bases numbered 7, after V lost 5 bases and J lost 0 bases. CDR3 length: 15 residues. CDR1 is SGHNT and CDR2 is YYREEE in the germline V gene (reference sequence). The rearrangement links TRBV5-4 to TRBJ2-5; TRBD2 aligns across 7 bases. The sequencing used peripheral blood, collected 28 days after the second AZD1222 dose. The clonotype comes from an adult who received the AZD1222 COVID-19 vaccine. CDR3 in amino acids: CASSPSAGNQETQYF. The CDR3 region has the DNA TGTGCCAGCAGTCCCTCAGCGGGAAACCAAGAGACCCAGTACTTC.